A single sample gave rise to the 24 T cell receptor beta chains below, sequenced in a study of lung T cells in sarcoidosis with Löfgren's syndrome. A single record per CDR3 protein comes from TCRdb applying MiXCR to the reads. Of around 2,000 distinct CDR3 sequences listed, about 22% are singletons. The specimen sequenced was CD4+ T cells from bronchoalveolar lavage. The receptors come from a human donor with sarcoidosis (Löfgren's syndrome or another form), or a control subject (not recorded which).

By frequency in the sample, this clonotype is medium-sized. J is TRBJ2-2 and V is TRBV2; no reliable D call. Looked up from germline, CDR1 is SNHLY and CDR2 is FYNNEI. The V end lost 1 base, the J end lost 7 bases, and 4 bases lay between the germline ends. The CDR3 spans 12 residues. For the CDR3, the DNA is TGTGCCAGCAGTGAAGGAATCGGGGAGCTGTTTTTT. Translation: CASSEGIGELFF.

This clonotype is classed as medium-sized (0.01 to 0.1%). V usage is TRBV11-2 and J usage is TRBJ2-1; 8 nucleotides agree with TRBD2. CDR1 SGHAT and CDR2 FQNNGV come from the germline V gene. V shed 8 bases and J 10 bases; nucleotides not matched to a gene: 16. This CDR3 has 15 residues. In DNA, the CDR3 is TGTGCCAGCGGGGCGCCGGGACTAGGGGGACAAGAGCAGTTCTTC. Translated: CASGAPGLGGQEQFF.

The genes are TRBV19 and TRBJ2-3, with TRBD2 matching 14 bases. Germline assignment: CDR1 LNHDA and CDR2 SQIVND (reference sequence). This CDR3 has 17 amino acids. Trimming removed 8 bases from V and 0 bases from J; junction bases left unmatched: 7. The CDR3 region has the DNA TGTGCCAGTGTCGGACTAGCGGGAGGTAGCAGCACAGATACGCAGTATTTT. This gives the protein CASVGLAGGSSTDTQYF.

In this sample, this clonotype is medium-sized. This chain connects TRBV11-2 to TRBJ2-5; D is unresolved. The V and J ends lost 1 base and 7 bases respectively, with 13 bases between them. This CDR3 is 14 amino acids long. Germline values: CDR1 SGHAT, CDR2 FQNNGV. The CDR3 loop reads CASSLGSRDVTQYF. In nucleotides, the CDR3 is TGTGCCAGCAGCTTAGGCTCCCGAGATGTGACCCAGTACTTC.

By its share, this clonotype is medium-sized. The chain couples TRBV7-9 to TRBJ2-1; 7 nucleotides match TRBD1. The J segment lost 3 bases and the V segment lost 6 bases, leaving 5 bases of the junction unmatched. Germline CDR1 SEHNR, CDR2 FQNEAQ (reference sequence). This CDR3 has 14 amino acids. The CDR3 loop reads CASRPRDSYNEQFF. For the CDR3, the DNA is TGTGCCAGCAGACCAAGGGACAGCTACAATGAGCAGTTCTTC.

By sample share, this clonotype is medium-sized. The CDR3 is CATTERLAGLADNEQFF. CDR3 nucleotide sequence: TGTGCCACCACCGAGAGGCTAGCGGGGTTAGCCGACAATGAGCAGTTCTTC. The genes are TRBV24-1 and TRBJ2-1, with 9 bases matching TRBD2. Germline-derived CDR1 and CDR2 are KGHDR and SFDVKD. The J segment lost 5 bases and the V segment lost 8 bases, leaving 15 bases of the junction unmatched. This CDR3 comprises 17 residues.

By sample share, this clonotype is large (0.1 to 1%). The gene calls are TRBV7-9 and TRBJ2-7; 9 bases are shared with TRBD1. From germline, CDR1 is SEHNR and CDR2 FQNEAQ (reference sequence). Losses at the gene ends were 4 bases for V and 6 bases for J; bases not matched to a gene: 7. The CDR3 totals 14 residues. The CDR3 sequence is CASSSGTGSVEQYF. CDR3 in DNA: TGTGCCAGCAGCTCCGGGACAGGGTCCGTCGAGCAGTACTTC.

Sample share makes this clonotype large. The chain links TRBV20-1 to TRBJ2-1; 8 nucleotides align to TRBD2. V trimming: 4 bases; J trimming: 7 bases; junction bases outside the gene matches: 15. CDR3 length: 16 amino acids. Germline CDR1 and CDR2: DFQATT and SNEGSKA (reference sequence). The CDR3 loop reads CSAILLQTSARNEQFF. The CDR3 DNA sequence: TGCAGTGCTATACTGCTCCAGACTAGCGCGAGGAATGAGCAGTTCTTC.

This clonotype counts as medium-sized (0.01 to 0.1%). The rearrangement joins TRBV20-1 to TRBJ1-6; D is possibly TRBD1 (5 bases). Germline loops: CDR1 DFQATT, CDR2 SNEGSKA (reference sequence). V dropped 3 bases and J dropped 9 bases, with 12 bases sitting between them. This CDR3 contains 13 residues. CDR3 amino acids: CSASVREFSPLHF. The DNA for the CDR3 is TGCAGTGCTAGTGTCAGGGAGTTTTCACCCCTCCACTTT.

The chain links TRBV12-5 to TRBJ2-1; D call uncertain. Germline assignment: CDR1 LGHNT and CDR2 FRNRAP. Trimming pared 2 bases from V and 3 bases from J, leaving 5 bases between. This CDR3 has 13 amino acids. CDR3: CASGLTGYNEQFF. For the CDR3, the DNA is TGTGCTAGTGGTTTGACGGGCTACAATGAGCAGTTCTTC. Combining the CDR3 with reference TRBV12-5 and TRBJ2-1 gives the whole variable domain DARVTQTPRHKVTEMGQEVTMRCQPILGHNTVFWYRQTMMQGLELLAYFRNRAPLDDSGMPKDRFSAEMPDATLATLKIQPSEPRDSAVYFCASGLTGYNEQFFGPGTRLTVL.

This clonotype was observed many times. One junction end does not reproduce the germline sequence, and a read error may be involved. The chain couples TRBV7-3 to TRBJ1-1; 7 bases are a match to TRBD1. CDR1 is SGHTA and CDR2 is FQGTGA in the germline V gene. CDR3 length: 16 residues. The CDR3 DNA reads as TGTGCCAGCAGCCCGACCCGGGACAGCGTGAACACTGAAACTTTCTTT. Translating it yields CASSPTRDSVNTETFF.

The rearrangement joins TRBV6-5 to TRBJ1-2; D is possibly TRBD1 (6 bases). Germline CDR1 reads MNHEY; CDR2 reads SVGAGI. This CDR3 is 16 amino acids long. V was cut by 6 bases and J by 8 bases, with 25 bases left in between. CDR3 region: CASSSQRDGGLYGYTF. The CDR3 bases are TGTGCCAGCAGCTCTCAACGGGACGGGGGCCTCTACGGCTACACCTTC.

This clonotype is labeled medium-sized (0.01 to 0.1%). The CDR3, as DNA: TGTGCCAGCACCCCGGGACATCGCGGCGAGCAGTACTTC. Its protein is CASTPGHRGEQYF. V gene TRBV6-1 combines with J gene TRBJ2-7; perhaps TRBD1 as D (6 bases). The CDR3 runs 13 residues. V was clipped by 7 bases and J by 6 bases, with 16 bases between them. The germline gives CDR1 MNHNS, CDR2 SASEGT.

For this clonotype: At one boundary the junction diverges from the germline segment, which might be a read error. The chain has TRBV2 and TRBJ1-2; the match to TRBD1 covers 7 bases. Germline CDR1 and CDR2: SNHLY and FYNNEI. The CDR3 totals 12 residues. The CDR3, as DNA: TGCGCCAGCTACAGGGGAGGCTATGGCTACACCTTC. Its translation is CASYRGGYGYTF.

This clonotype is termed medium-sized. The chain has TRBV18 and TRBJ2-7, with a weak D call TRBD1 (5 bases). V was pared by 5 bases and J by 5 bases, with 13 bases between. CDR3 length: 13 amino acids. In germline, CDR1 is KGHSH, CDR2 LQKENI. CDR3 in amino acids: CASSTTQGNEQYF. The CDR3 DNA reads as TGTGCCAGCTCAACTACCCAGGGTAACGAGCAGTACTTC.

Written as DNA, the CDR3 is TGTGCCAGCAACTTTCAAGCAGGGGATGGACAGCCCCAGCATTTT. Protein: CASNFQAGDGQPQHF. The chain is built from TRBV7-9 and TRBJ1-5, with a weak D call TRBD1 (6 bases). Trimming took off 7 bases at V and 7 bases at J, with 20 bases between the two ends. Looked up from germline, CDR1 is SEHNR and CDR2 is FQNEAQ (reference sequence). The CDR3 consists of 15 residues.

As to this clonotype: Since the CDR3 does not end with the conserved phenylalanine or tryptophan, this likely comes from a read error. This chain connects TRBV5-1 to TRBJ1-1; 8 bases line up with TRBD1. V shed 5 bases and J 7 bases; nucleotides not matched to a gene: 7. CDR1 and CDR2 from the germline V gene are SGHRS and YFSETQ. The CDR3 has 13 amino acids. The CDR3 coding sequence is TGCGCCAGCAGTCCGGACAGGGCCCGTGAAGCTTTCCTT. Protein sequence: CASSPDRAREAFL.

This clonotype counts as medium-sized. The genes are TRBV18 and TRBJ1-1; D remains unclear. Germline V CDR1 and CDR2: KGHSH, LQKENI. V dropped 6 bases and J dropped 0 bases, with 11 bases sitting between them. The CDR3 runs 14 residues. The CDR3 DNA reads as TGTGCCAGCTCCTTTGACCGTCTGAACACTGAAGCTTTCTTT. Its translation is CASSFDRLNTEAFF.

This clonotype rates as medium-sized. The chain links TRBV18 to TRBJ1-3; D is uncertain. Germline V lookup: CDR1 KGHSH, CDR2 LQKENI. The CDR3 consists of 15 residues. V shed 2 bases and J shed 3 bases, with 11 bases lying between them. The CDR3 loop is CASSPMHSYGNTIYF. The CDR3 region has the DNA TGTGCCAGCTCACCAATGCACAGCTATGGAAACACCATATATTTT.

This clonotype qualifies as medium-sized. The chain employs TRBV7-9 and TRBJ1-1; D uncertain. The CDR3 is 12 residues long. Germline loops: CDR1 SEHNR, CDR2 FQNEAQ (reference sequence). The V end lost 1 base, the J end lost 10 bases, and 10 bases lay between the germline ends. The CDR3 region is CASSLDAAGAFF. In DNA form, the CDR3 reads TGTGCCAGCAGCTTAGATGCGGCGGGAGCTTTCTTT.

In this sample, this clonotype is medium-sized. The genes are TRBV11-3 and TRBJ2-1, with no clear D. Germline V CDR1 and CDR2: SGHNT, YENEEA. This CDR3 has 16 amino acids. Deletions cut 1 base from V and 3 bases from J, with 13 bases between. The CDR3 here is CASSLGGRWGYNEQFF. CDR3 in DNA: TGTGCCAGCAGCTTAGGAGGTAGATGGGGCTACAATGAGCAGTTCTTC.

By share of the sample, this clonotype is large. The rearrangement joins TRBV20-1 to TRBJ2-3; perhaps TRBD1 as D (6 bases). Germline V gene data show CDR1 as DFQATT and CDR2 as SNEGSKA (reference sequence). CDR3 length: 14 residues. The V end was cut by 6 bases, the J end by 2 bases, with 15 bases between. CDR3 sequence reads: CSAYRVELTDTQYF. The CDR3 nucleotides read TGCAGTGCATACAGGGTCGAGCTCACAGATACGCAGTATTTT.

This clonotype was counted between two and nine times. A much more abundant neighbour one base away suggests this may be a read error. This chain connects TRBV19 to TRBJ1-2; a weak D match, TRBD1 (6 bases). CDR1 LNHDA and CDR2 SQIVND come from the germline V gene (reference sequence). V was cut by 8 bases and J by 4 bases, with 11 bases left in between. The CDR3 has 12 amino acids. CDR3 nucleotides: TGTGCCAGTCAGACAGGTGTCTATGGCTACACCTTC. The encoded protein is CASQTGVYGYTF.

By sample fraction, this clonotype is large (0.1 to 1%). J is TRBJ1-2 and V is TRBV3-1; TRBD1 matches 11 bases. J gave up 8 bases and V 4 bases, and 3 bases lay outside the gene matches. The germline gives CDR1 LGHDT, CDR2 YNNKEL (reference sequence). The CDR3 runs to 13 residues. CDR3 region: CASSPDRGQGYTF. CDR3 in DNA: TGTGCCAGCAGCCCGGACAGGGGGCAAGGCTACACCTTC.